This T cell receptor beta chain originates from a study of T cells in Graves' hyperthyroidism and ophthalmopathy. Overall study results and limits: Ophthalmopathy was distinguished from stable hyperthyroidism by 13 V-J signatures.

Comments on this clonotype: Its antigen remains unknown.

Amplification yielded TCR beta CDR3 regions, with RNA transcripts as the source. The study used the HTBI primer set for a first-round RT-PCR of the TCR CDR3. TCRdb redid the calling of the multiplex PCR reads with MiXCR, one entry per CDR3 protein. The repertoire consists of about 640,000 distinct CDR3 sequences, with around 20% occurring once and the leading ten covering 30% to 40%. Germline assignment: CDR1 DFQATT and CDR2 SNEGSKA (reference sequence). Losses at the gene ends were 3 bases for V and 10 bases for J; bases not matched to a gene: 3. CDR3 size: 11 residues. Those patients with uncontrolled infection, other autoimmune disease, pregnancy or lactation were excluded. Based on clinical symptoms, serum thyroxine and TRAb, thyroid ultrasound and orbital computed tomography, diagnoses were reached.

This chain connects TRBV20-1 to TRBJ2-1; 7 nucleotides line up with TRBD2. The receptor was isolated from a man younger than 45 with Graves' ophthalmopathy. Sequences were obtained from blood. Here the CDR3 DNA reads TGCAGTGCTAGTGCGGGAGCGGAGCAGTTCTTC. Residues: CSASAGAEQFF.